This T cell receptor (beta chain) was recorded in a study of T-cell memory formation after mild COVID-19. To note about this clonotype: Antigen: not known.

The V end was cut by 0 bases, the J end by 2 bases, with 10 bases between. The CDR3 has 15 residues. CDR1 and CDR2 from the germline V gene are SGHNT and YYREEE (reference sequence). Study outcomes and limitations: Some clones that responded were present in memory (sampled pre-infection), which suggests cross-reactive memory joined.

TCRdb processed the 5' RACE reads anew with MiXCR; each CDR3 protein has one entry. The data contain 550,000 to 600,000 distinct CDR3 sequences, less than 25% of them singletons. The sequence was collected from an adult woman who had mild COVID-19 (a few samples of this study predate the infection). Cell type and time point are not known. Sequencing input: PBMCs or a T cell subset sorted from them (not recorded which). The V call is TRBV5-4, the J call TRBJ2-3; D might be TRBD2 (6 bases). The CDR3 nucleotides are TGTGCCAGCAGCTTGGGTGCGGGGATCACAGATACGCAGTATTTT. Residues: CASSLGAGITDTQYF.